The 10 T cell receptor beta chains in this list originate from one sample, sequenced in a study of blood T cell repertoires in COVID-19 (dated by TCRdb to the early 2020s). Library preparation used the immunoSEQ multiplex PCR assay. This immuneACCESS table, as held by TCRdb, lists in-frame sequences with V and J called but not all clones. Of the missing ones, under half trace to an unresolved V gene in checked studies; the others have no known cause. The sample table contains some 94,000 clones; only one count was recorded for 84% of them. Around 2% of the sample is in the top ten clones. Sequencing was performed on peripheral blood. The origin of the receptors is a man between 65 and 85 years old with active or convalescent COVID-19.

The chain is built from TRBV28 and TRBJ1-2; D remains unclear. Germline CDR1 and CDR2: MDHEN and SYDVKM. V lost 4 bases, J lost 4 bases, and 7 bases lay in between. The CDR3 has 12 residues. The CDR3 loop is CASSSLSYGYTF. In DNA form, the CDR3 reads TGTGCCAGCAGTTCCCTTTCCTATGGCTACACCTTC.

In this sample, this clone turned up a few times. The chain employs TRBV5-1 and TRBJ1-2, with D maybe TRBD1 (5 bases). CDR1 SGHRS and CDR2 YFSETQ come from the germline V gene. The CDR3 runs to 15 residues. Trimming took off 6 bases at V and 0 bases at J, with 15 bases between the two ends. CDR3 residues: CASTPAGTPNYGYTF. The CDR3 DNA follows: TGCGCCAGCACGCCGGCCGGGACTCCTAACTATGGCTACACCTTC.

The CDR3 reads CASSYSFSKPSGNQPQHF. As DNA, the CDR3 is TGTGCCAGCAGTTACTCGTTTTCCAAACCTTCGGGCAATCAGCCCCAGCATTTT. This chain uses TRBV6-2 or TRBV6-3 with TRBJ1-5; D is undetermined. This CDR3 is built from 18 residues. Germline values: CDR1 MNHEY, CDR2 SVGEGT. V lost 0 bases and J 2 bases, leaving 17 bases between the germline ends.

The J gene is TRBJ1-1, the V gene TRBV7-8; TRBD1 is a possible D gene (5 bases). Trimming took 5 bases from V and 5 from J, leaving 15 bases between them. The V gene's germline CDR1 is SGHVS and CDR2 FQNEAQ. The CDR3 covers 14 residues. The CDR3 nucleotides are TGTGCCAGCAGCCGGGACTCAGTGAGGACTGAAGCTTTCTTT. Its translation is CASSRDSVRTEAFF. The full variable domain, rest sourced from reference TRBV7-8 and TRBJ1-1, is GAGVSQSPRYKVAKRGQDVALRCDPISGHVSLFWYQQALGQGPEFLTYFQNEAQLDKSGLPSDRFFAERPEGSVSTLKIQRTQQEDSAVYLCASSRDSVRTEAFFGQGTRLTVV.

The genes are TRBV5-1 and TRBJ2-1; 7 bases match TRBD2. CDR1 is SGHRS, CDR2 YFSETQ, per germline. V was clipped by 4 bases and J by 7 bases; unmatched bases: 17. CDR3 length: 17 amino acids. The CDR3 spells CASSRGSTGGSPNEQFF. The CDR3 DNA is TGCGCCAGCAGCCGGGGGAGTACGGGGGGTTCCCCTAATGAGCAGTTCTTC.

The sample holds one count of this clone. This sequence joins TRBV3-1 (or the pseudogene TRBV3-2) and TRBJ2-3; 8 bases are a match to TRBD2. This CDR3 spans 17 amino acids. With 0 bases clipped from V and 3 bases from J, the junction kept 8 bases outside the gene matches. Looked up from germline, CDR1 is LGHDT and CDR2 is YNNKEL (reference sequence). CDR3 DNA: TGTGCCAGCAGCCAAGAGTCGGGGGGGCATTGGACAGATACGCAGTATTTT. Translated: CASSQESGGHWTDTQYF.

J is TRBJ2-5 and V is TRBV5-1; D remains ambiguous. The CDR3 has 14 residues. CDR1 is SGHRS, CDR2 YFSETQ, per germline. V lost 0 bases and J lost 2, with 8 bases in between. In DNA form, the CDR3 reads TGCGCCAGCAGCTTGGGCGACTGGCAAGAGACCCAGTACTTC. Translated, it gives CASSLGDWQETQYF.

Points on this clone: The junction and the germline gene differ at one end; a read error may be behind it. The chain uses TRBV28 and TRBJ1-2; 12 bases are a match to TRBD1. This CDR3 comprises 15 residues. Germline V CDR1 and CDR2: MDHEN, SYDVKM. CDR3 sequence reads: CASTLGTGGKNGYTF. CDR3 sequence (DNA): TGTGCCAGCACTTTAGGGACAGGGGGCAAGAATGGCTACACCTTC.

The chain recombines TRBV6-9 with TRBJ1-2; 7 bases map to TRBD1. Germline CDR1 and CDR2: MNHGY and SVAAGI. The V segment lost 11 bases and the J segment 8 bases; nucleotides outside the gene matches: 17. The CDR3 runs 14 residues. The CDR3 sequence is CAGMTGTQYSGYTF. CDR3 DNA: TGTGCCGGAATGACAGGGACCCAATATAGCGGCTACACCTTC.

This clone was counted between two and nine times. CDR3 loop: CASSPDTNQETQYF. As DNA, the CDR3 is TGCGCCAGCAGCCCCGACACCAACCAAGAGACCCAGTACTTC. The rearrangement links TRBV4-1 to TRBJ2-5; no definite D call. The CDR3 extends over 14 amino acids. The germline CDR1 and CDR2 sequences are MGHRA and YSYEKL. The V gene lost 4 bases and the J gene lost 0 bases, with 9 bases spanning the gap.